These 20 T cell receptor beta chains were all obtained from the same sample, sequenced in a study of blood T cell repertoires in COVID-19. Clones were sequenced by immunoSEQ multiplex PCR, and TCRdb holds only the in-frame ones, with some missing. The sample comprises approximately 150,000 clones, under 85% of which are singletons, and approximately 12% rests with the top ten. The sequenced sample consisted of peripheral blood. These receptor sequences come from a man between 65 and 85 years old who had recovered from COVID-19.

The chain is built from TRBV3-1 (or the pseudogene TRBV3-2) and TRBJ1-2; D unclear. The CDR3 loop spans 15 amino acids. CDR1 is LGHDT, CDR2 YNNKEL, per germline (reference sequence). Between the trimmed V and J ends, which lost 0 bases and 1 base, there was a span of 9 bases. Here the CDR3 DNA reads TGTGCCAGCAGCCAAGATGTAGTGTTTAACTATGGCTACACCTTC. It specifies CASSQDVVFNYGYTF.

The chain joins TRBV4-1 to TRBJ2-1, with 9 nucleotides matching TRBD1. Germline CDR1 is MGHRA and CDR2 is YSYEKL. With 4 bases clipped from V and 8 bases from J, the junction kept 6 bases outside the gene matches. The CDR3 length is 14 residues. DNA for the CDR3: TGCGCCAGCAGCCGGACAGGGGCGGGCGATGAGCAGTTCTTC. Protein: CASSRTGAGDEQFF.

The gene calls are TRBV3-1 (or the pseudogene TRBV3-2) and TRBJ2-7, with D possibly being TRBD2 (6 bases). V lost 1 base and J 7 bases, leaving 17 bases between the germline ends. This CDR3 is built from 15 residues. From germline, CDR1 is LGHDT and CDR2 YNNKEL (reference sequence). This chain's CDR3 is CASSQGRLPAGEQYF. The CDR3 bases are TGTGCCAGCAGCCAAGGGAGGCTACCCGCGGGGGAGCAGTACTTC.

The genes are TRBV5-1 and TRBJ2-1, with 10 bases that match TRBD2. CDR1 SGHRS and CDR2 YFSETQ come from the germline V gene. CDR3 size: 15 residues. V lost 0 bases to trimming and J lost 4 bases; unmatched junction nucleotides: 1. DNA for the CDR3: TGCGCCAGCAGCTTGGTGACTAGCGGGTACAATGAGCAGTTCTTC. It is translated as CASSLVTSGYNEQFF.

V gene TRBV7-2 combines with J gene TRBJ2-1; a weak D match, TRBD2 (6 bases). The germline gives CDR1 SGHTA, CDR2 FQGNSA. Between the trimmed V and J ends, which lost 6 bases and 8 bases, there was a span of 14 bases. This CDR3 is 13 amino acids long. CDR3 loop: CASRIAVLDEQFF. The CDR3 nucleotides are TGTGCCAGCAGAATAGCGGTCCTCGATGAGCAGTTCTTC. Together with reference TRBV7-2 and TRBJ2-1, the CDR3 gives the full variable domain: GAGVSQSPSNKVTEKGKDVELRCDPISGHTALYWYRQSLGQGLEFLIYFQGNSAPDKSGLPSDRFSAERTGGSVSTLTIQRTQQEDSAVYLCASRIAVLDEQFFGPGTRLTVL.

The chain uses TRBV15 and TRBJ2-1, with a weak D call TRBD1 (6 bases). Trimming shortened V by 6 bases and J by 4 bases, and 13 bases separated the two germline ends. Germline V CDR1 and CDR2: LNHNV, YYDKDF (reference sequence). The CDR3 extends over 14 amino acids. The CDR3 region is CATRPGHAYNEQFF. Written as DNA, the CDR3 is TGTGCCACCAGGCCGGGACACGCATACAATGAGCAGTTCTTC.

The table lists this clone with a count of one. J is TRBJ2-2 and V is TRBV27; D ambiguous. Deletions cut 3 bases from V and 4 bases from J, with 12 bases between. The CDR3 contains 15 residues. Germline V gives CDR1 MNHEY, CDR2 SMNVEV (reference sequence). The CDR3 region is CASSFVSGVTGELFF. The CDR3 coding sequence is TGTGCCAGCAGTTTTGTGTCGGGTGTCACCGGGGAGCTGTTTTTT.

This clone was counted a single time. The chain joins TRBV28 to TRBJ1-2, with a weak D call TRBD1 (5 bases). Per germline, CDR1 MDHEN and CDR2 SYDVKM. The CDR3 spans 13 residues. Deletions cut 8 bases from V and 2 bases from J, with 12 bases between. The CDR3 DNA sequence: TGTGCCAGCTATGGGGGGAGGAACTATGGCTACACCTTC. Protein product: CASYGGRNYGYTF.

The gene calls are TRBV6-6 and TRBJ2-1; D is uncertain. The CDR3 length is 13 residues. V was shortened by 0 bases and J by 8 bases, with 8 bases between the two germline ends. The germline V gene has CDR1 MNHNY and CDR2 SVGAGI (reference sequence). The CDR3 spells CASSYSQTHEQFF. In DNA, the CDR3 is TGTGCCAGCAGTTACTCACAGACCCATGAGCAGTTCTTC.

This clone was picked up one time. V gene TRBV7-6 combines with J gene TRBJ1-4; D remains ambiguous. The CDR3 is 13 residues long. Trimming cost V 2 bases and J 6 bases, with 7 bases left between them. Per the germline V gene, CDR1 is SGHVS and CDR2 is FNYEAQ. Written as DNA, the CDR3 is TGTGCCAGCAGCTTACCCCTCGATGAAAAACTGTTTTTT. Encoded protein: CASSLPLDEKLFF.

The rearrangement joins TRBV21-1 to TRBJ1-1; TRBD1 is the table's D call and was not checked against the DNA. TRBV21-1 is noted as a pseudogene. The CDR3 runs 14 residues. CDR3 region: CASSRPQGGTEAFF. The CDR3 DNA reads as TGTGCCAGCAGCAGACCTCAGGGGGGCACTGAAGCTTTCTTT.

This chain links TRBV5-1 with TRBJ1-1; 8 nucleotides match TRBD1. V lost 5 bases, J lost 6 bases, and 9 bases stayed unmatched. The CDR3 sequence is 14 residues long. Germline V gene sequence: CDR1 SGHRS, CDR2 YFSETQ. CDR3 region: CASSTDREGAEAFF. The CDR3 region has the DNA TGCGCCAGCAGTACGGACAGGGAAGGTGCTGAAGCTTTCTTT.

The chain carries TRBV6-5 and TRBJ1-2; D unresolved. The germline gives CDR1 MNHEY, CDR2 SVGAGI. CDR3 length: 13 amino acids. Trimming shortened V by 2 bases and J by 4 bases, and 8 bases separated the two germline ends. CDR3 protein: CASSYPSFYGYTF. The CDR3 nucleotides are TGTGCCAGCAGTTACCCGTCCTTCTATGGCTACACCTTC.

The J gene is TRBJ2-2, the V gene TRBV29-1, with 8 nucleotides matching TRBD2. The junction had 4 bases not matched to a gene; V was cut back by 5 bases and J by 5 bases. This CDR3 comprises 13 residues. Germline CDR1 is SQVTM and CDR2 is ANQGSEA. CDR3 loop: CSVSTGGTGELFF. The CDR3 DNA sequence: TGCAGCGTTTCTACGGGAGGGACCGGGGAGCTGTTTTTT.

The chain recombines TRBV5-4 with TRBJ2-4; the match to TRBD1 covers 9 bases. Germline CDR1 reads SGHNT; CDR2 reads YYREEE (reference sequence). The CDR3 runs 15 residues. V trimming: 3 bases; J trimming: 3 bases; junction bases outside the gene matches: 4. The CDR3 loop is CASSWGQGGKNIQYF. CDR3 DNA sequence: TGTGCCAGCAGCTGGGGACAGGGCGGCAAAAACATTCAGTACTTC.

DNA of the CDR3: TGTGCCAGCAGTGTACGGACTAGGCAGGACAATGAGCAGTTCTTC. It encodes CASSVRTRQDNEQFF. V usage is TRBV6-6 and J usage is TRBJ2-1, with 7 bases aligning to TRBD2. Germline CDR1 MNHNY, CDR2 SVGAGI (reference sequence). CDR3 size: 15 residues. The V segment lost 5 bases and the J segment 5 bases; nucleotides outside the gene matches: 9.

CDR3 loop: CASSVSQGNTEAFF. The DNA of the CDR3 is TGTGCCAGCAGCGTCTCACAGGGGAACACTGAAGCTTTCTTT. This chain uses TRBV9 with TRBJ1-1; TRBD1 might be the D (6 bases). Trimming removed 2 bases from V and 1 base from J, with 9 bases in between. This CDR3 spans 14 amino acids. Per the germline V gene, CDR1 is SGDLS and CDR2 is YYNGEE.

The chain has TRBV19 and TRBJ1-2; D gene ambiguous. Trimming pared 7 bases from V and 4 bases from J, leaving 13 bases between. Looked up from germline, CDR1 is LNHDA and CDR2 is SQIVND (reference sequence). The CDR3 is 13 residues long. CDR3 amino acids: CASTLQRSYGYTF. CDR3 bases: TGTGCCAGTACCCTACAAAGGAGCTATGGCTACACCTTC.

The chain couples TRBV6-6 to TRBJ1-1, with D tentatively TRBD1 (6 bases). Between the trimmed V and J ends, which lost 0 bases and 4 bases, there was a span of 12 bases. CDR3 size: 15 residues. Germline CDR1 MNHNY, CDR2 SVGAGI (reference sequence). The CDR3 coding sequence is TGTGCCAGCAGTTACTCTTCAGGGGAGGGCACTGAAGCTTTCTTT. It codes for CASSYSSGEGTEAFF.

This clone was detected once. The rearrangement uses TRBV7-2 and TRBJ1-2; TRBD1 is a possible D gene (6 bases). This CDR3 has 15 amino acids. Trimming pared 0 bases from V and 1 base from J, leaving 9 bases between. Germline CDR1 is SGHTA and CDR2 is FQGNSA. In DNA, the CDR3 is TGTGCCAGCAGCTTAGCAGGGGGTCGTAACTATGGCTACACCTTC. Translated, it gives CASSLAGGRNYGYTF.